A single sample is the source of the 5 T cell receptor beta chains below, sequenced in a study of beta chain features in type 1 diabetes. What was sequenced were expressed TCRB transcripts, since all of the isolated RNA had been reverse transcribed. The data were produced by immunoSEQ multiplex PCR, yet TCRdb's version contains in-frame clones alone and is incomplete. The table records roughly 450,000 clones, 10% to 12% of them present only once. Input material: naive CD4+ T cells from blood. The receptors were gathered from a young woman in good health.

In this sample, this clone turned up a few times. CDR3 bases: TGCGCCAGCAGCCAAGGGGGAATACCTGGGTCGGCAGATACGCAGTATTTT. Its protein is CASSQGGIPGSADTQYF. J is TRBJ2-3 and V is TRBV4-3; D uncertain. In germline, CDR1 is LGHNA, CDR2 YSLEER. Trimming shortened V by 1 base and J by 4 bases, and 18 bases separated the two germline ends. This CDR3 comprises 17 residues.

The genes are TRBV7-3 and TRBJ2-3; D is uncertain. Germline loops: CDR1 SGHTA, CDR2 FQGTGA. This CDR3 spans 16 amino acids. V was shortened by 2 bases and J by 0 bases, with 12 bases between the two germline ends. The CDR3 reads CASSLAGPASTDTQYF. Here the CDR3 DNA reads TGTGCCAGCAGCTTAGCCGGACCGGCTAGCACAGATACGCAGTATTTT.

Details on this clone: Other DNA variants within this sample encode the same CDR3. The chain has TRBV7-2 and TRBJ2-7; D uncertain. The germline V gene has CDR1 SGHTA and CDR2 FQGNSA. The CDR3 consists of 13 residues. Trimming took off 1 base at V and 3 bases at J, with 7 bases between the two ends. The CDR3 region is CASSLGRVYEQYF. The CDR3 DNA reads TGTGCCAGCAGCTTAGGCCGAGTCTACGAGCAGTACTTC.

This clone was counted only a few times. The CDR3, as DNA: TGCGCCAGCAGCCGAGAACCAAGGACTAGCGGTGCCTACGAGCAGTACTTC. Its translation: CASSREPRTSGAYEQYF. This chain joins TRBV4-1 and TRBJ2-7; 10 bases map to TRBD2. The CDR3 length is 17 residues. With 4 bases clipped from V and 2 bases from J, the junction kept 11 bases outside the gene matches. Germline CDR1 reads MGHRA; CDR2 reads YSYEKL.

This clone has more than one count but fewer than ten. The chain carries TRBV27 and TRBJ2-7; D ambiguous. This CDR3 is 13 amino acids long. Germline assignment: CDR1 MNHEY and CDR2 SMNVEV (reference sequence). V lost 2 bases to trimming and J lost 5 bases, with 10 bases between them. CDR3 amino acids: CASSLKVAHEQYF. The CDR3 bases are TGTGCCAGCAGTTTAAAAGTGGCCCACGAGCAGTACTTC.